A single T cell receptor beta chain is shown here with its context. TCRdb's copy holds only in-frame clones and misses some; the assay was immunoSEQ multiplex PCR. The sample includes 56,000 or so clones, around 93% of them seen just once. Trimming took 3 bases from V and 4 from J; bases not matched to a gene: 3. CDR1 is SSHAT and CDR2 is FNYEAQ in the germline V gene (reference sequence). The CDR3 runs to 15 residues. This specimen comes from a study of technical replicates of blood from several donors. The TCR comes from a human donor in good health. Some clones in this sample may be carry-over from other donors' samples. The chain couples TRBV7-7 to TRBJ2-1, with 10 bases fitting TRBD1. The sample consisted of PBMCs. CDR3 in amino acids: CASSLGQGLYNEQFF. CDR3 sequence (DNA): TGTGCCAGCAGCTTGGGACAGGGGCTTTACAATGAGCAGTTCTTC.